This T cell receptor beta chain was identified in a study of high-grade serous ovarian cancer treatment subgroups. Looking at the study overall: Samples averaged 14,192 reads and about 7,100 unique TCR beta rearrangements. General study results and limits: Tumors within one patient showed repertoire similarity of roughly 0.1 to 0.85. Repertoire analysis covered CDR3 alone, not CDR1 or CDR2.

The germline V gene has CDR1 KGHSH and CDR2 LQKENI. With 4 bases removed from V and 7 bases from J, the gap between germline ends came to 10 bases. This CDR3 spans 13 amino acids. Using immunoSEQ multiplex PCR, the repertoire was profiled, and TCRdb retains in-frame clones only, with some absent. The table lists 6,000 to 7,000 clones, approximately 72% of them singletons, with about 9.4% in the top ten. In the case of this clone: The target antigen is unknown.

Tumor samples were obtained before definitive surgery or chemotherapy. The sequence came from a human donor with high-grade serous ovarian cancer. This rearrangement joins TRBV18 to TRBJ2-2; D not resolved. The sample taken for sequencing was tumor tissue. The CDR3 here is CASSLPVGGELFF. In DNA, the CDR3 is TGTGCCAGCTCACTCCCGGTGGGCGGGGAGCTGTTTTTT.